This T cell receptor (beta chain) was retrieved from a study of blood T cell repertoires in COVID-19. Looking at the study overall: Sites in the United States, Italy and Spain provided acute and convalescent COVID-19 samples. PBMCs, B-cell-depleted T cells, or T cells provided the cDNA or gDNA that made up the material.

V dropped 0 bases and J dropped 7 bases, with 12 bases sitting between them. Germline assignment: CDR1 LGHDT and CDR2 YNNKEL (reference sequence). The CDR3 is made up of 14 amino acids. In the original processing: Amplification from reference gene primers served as the basis for estimated nucleated cell counts. The method was immunoSEQ multiplex PCR; TCRdb's version includes in-frame clones alone and lacks a portion of them. D and trimming were read from the DNA, whereas the V and J calls and clone size are those reported in that table. The sample has fewer than 450,000 clones, about nine tenths seen once.

The genes are TRBV3-1 (or the pseudogene TRBV3-2) and TRBJ1-2, with D maybe TRBD1 (6 bases). Sample: peripheral blood. This clonotype was obtained from a woman aged 45 to 65 with COVID-19, enrolled during active disease. CDR3 in DNA: TGTGCCAGCAGCCAAGACAGGGGAGAGAGTGGCTACACCTTC. Protein: CASSQDRGESGYTF.